What follows describes a single T cell receptor (beta chain). What it recognizes is unknown. Germline V gene data show CDR1 as SQVTM and CDR2 as ANQGSEA. The ends were cut back, 5 bases at V and 3 bases at J, with 17 bases in the middle. There are 14 residues in the CDR3. Following extraction, RNA underwent reverse transcription to cDNA, which served as the sequencing template. Using immunoSEQ multiplex PCR, the repertoire was profiled, and TCRdb retains in-frame clones only, with some absent. The sample holds 90,000 to 120,000 clones, 45% to 70% seen once. This specimen belongs to a study of CD8+ T cells in alopecia areata. Study-wide findings and caveats: Relative to mice, TCR sharing across patients was less clear, a difference possibly HLA-related. Alopecia totalis/universalis scalp especially showed more expanded CD8+ clones than normal scalp. Besides other cells, scalp samples also yield sequences of resident alphabeta T cells from normal skin.

Researchers picked out CD4+ and CD8+ T cells from PBMCs by sorting. The chain has TRBV29-1 and TRBJ2-7; D assignment may be TRBD1 or TRBD2 (7 bases each). The sequencing sample was made of CD8+ T cells sorted from blood. The clonotype originates from a human donor in good health. This chain's CDR3 is CSVWEGQSGYEQYF. CDR3 nucleotides: TGCAGCGTTTGGGAGGGACAGTCGGGCTACGAGCAGTACTTC.